Here is one T cell receptor (beta chain) with its context. Which antigen it targets is not known. Base qualities are not at hand, and no much larger clone is one base apart. Libraries were prepared through the immunoSEQ multiplex PCR assay. For the multiplex PCR, a mixture combining 60 forward primers for TCR Vbeta segments and 13 reverse primers for TCR Jbeta segments was used. The CDR3 region of rearranged TCR beta genes was amplified from genomic DNA with a multiplex PCR assay. The amplified TCR beta libraries were sequenced on the Illumina HiSeq System as 87-base-pair reads. From the authors' description of their analysis: In a later analysis, tens of millions of unique TCR beta chains were counted across the 650 to 700 repertoires, and roughly 11 million of these chains were shared by at least two donors. To remove PCR and sequencing errors, raw reads were error-corrected and collapsed into unique sequences using a nearest-neighbor algorithm that merged closely related sequences. To assign V, D and J gene segments, CDR3 sequences were aligned to IMGT reference sequences. For a sequence to be retained, a match of at least six nucleotides was required to both a V gene segment and a J gene segment. Rearrangements were classified as productive when the CDR3 lacked stop codons and remained in frame with V and J, and all other rearrangements were classified as non-productive. CDR3 was defined according to IMGT convention as the region running from the second conserved V-encoded cysteine to the conserved J-encoded phenylalanine. In an earlier analysis of some 550 of the donors, sequences lacking an unambiguous match to a single V gene segment were excluded. An earlier analysis of several hundred of the donors called V segments functional above 56.7% productive rearrangements and segregating when the between-donor standard deviation exceeded 5%. To diagnose cytomegalovirus status from the catalog of TCR beta chain sequences, a statistical classification framework was built. In a later analysis, V and J genes were assigned by comparing TCR nucleotide sequences against IMGT/GENE-DB human TR gene sequences. Using the TCRdist pipeline, a later analysis assigned CDR3 sequences along with most-parsimonious VDJ recombination scenarios. In a later analysis, each TCR beta chain was defined by its CDR3 amino acid sequence together with its V-gene family, and reads lacking a unique V-gene family were excluded. To address suspected cross-contamination and a sequencing artifact, a later analysis removed 592 highly shared, low-generation-probability nucleotide sequences. A later analysis calculated a clonal expansion index for each public chain from normalized within-repertoire ranks of inferred template counts. Generation probabilities in a later analysis came from a VDJ recombination model fitted to out-of-frame rearrangements, and those results were checked against IGoR. In a later analysis, TCR-TCR, TCR-HLA and TCR-CMV co-occurrence was scored with hypergeometric tests, and a repertoire-size bias correction was applied to TCR pairs. In a later analysis, false discovery rates were estimated by permuting HLA or CMV assignments 20 times. In a later analysis, co-occurring TCRs were grouped with DBSCAN, and TCRdist sequence similarity was added when clustering was performed within HLA-allele-positive subsets. Co-occurrence clustering excluded repertoires with fewer than 30,000 or more than 120,000 public chains, plus five with anomalous nucleotide sharing. TCRdb limited this immuneACCESS table to in-frame rearrangements with V and J called. A share of clones is missing; checked studies link under half to unresolved V genes, and the rest is unexplained. V and J calls and clone size are given by that table; D and trimming were obtained from the DNA. The sample yields about 110,000 clones; approximately 71% were counted once. Roughly 5.5% of the sample belongs to the ten largest clones.

The data belong to a study of cytomegalovirus exposure and HLA in healthy donors (dated by TCRdb to about 2017). Describing the broader study: In an earlier analysis of 550 to 750 of the donors, approximately 300 Gb of sequence data and 90 million to 120 million unique TCR beta sequences from about 179 million T cells were reported. Approximately 330 gigabases of sequencing data and around 80 million unique TCR sequences made up an early release that covered several hundred HLA-typed donors. Of the approximately 400 genotyped donors, 65% to 90% fell in the genetic ancestry cluster associated with self-reported Caucasian donors. The study was designed to test whether signatures of past pathogen exposure could be identified by cataloging public T cell receptors. The study used immunosequencing to profile the T cell repertoires of approximately 690 subjects and linked those repertoires to cytomegalovirus serostatus. Besides the first cohort of some 670 subjects, a separate validation cohort made up of roughly 130 different subjects was used. To predict cytomegalovirus infection status, the study brought together high-throughput TCR immunosequencing, statistical association of individual TCRs with disease status, and machine learning. A later analysis re-analyzed previously published TCR beta repertoires from about 730 donors and added high-resolution HLA genotyping to study TCR occurrence patterns. Rather than using new phenotypic data, the later analysis identified candidate immune exposures from TCR beta sequences and from how often those sequences occurred across donors. In an earlier analysis of 587 of the donors, high-throughput TCR beta sequencing was used to judge whether each TCR beta V gene segment behaved as functional or pseudogenic. Alongside the repertoire data, information on donor age, sex, ethnicity and CMV serostatus was compiled. A later genetic analysis took genome-wide SNP genotypes for about three fifths of the 666 donors and used that subset as a discovery cohort. All discovery cohort repertoires had been generated using a single sequencing platform. Class I and class II HLA loci were covered by the typing at four-digit resolution. The number of donors typed differed by locus, with about 629-630 for A, B, C, DRB1 and DQB1, around 500 for DQA1, 600 to 610 for DPA1, and approximately 470 for DPB1. Because of strong linkage in the cohort, roughly five DR-DQ haplotypes were treated as single units for association and clustering. Across some 400 genotyped donors of the cohort, an average of approximately 220,000 unique TCR beta nucleotide sequences per donor were sequenced, and around 20% of those sequences were non-productive. The study at large found these results: An earlier analysis of approximately 530 of the donors showed that most TCR beta V segments appeared in productive rearrangements either about 87% or about 30% of the time, which broadly matched IMGT annotations. The classifier was reported to diagnose cytomegalovirus status with high specificity and sensitivity in both the original and validation cohorts. In this cohort, only TCR beta chains were sequenced, and detectable features were limited by the absence of alpha or paired-chain data. According to a later analysis, parvovirus B19, influenza, CMV and Epstein-Barr virus appeared linked to several top co-occurrence clusters. The presence/absence analyses assumed that sequencing depth was roughly uniform across donors, and that assumption may not be true. Correlated functional status among segregating V segments might be attributable to linkage disequilibrium, but an unknown experimental factor could not be ruled out. Because HLA typing was missing for some donors at each locus, association tests included only the typed subset. According to a later analysis, TCR association rates differed among HLA loci, with DRB1 alleles showing the most associated TCRs and HLA-C alleles showing the fewest. A later analysis associated about 18,000 TCR beta sequences with specific HLA alleles at a false discovery rate of 0.05. A later analysis found that HLA-associated TCR beta chains were more clonally expanded and had lower generation probabilities than equally common non-associated chains. A further reported finding was that TCR beta sequences accurately predicted the HLA-A and HLA-B alleles for most subjects in the first cohort. The earlier analysis of about 600 of the donors excluded some 15 rarely observed V segments, including chromosome 9 orphons, because counts were too low. Immune exposure information for the cohort was limited to CMV serostatus. According to a later genetic analysis, donors in an Asian-associated ancestry cluster had fewer N-insertions in productive TCRs than the roughly 700-donor mean. A group of highly shared sequence variants was considered likely to be a technical artifact of the sequencing pipeline. The authors suggested that the approach could potentially be generalized to other disease states and immunological phenotypes. The study listed 164 TCR beta chains as associated with cytomegalovirus. Most CMV-associated TCR beta chains appeared to be HLA-restricted in a later analysis, and the HLA associations seemed to be driven largely by CMV exposure. While some public TCRs were present in many individuals, most TCR sequences turned up only very rarely across donors. Strong co-occurrence of HLA alleles, especially DR and DQ, made assigning TCR associations to individual alleles difficult. A few of the identified cytomegalovirus-associated TCR beta chains were confirmed in vitro to be specific for cytomegalovirus antigens. A later genetic analysis associated a missense DCLRE1C variant with V-gene and J-gene trimming of TCR beta chains, and an independent cohort replicated the association.

The cohort consisted of approximately 670 healthy bone marrow donors. At the time of sampling, all cohort members were nominally healthy, though unrecorded immune exposures were likely present. The donor tested CMV seropositive, placing the donor among the roughly 270 seropositive members of the cohort. A peripheral blood sample was collected from each donor, and TCR beta sequencing was performed on peripheral blood mononuclear cells. The Qiagen DNeasy Blood Extraction Kit was used to extract genomic DNA from the blood cell samples. Sample: PBMCs. The clonotype was recovered from a woman between 65 and 79 years old in good health and CMV-seropositive.

The CDR3 protein is CAWSVPGGNYGYTF. The base sequence is TGTGCCTGGAGTGTACCGGGGGGCAACTATGGCTACACCTTC. The sequence is built from TRBV30 and TRBJ1-2; tentative D gene TRBD1, with 6 bases matching. CDR1 is given as GTSNPN and CDR2 as SVGIG, both from the germline V gene (reference sequence). The CDR3 holds 14 amino acids from the cysteine to the phenylalanine. Only the CDR3 region is kept as DNA, spanning 42 bases read in frame from base 1. V is cut by 0 bases and J by 2 bases, and the space between the germline ends is 10 bases.